Shown below are 15 T cell receptor beta chains from a single sample sequenced in a study of T cell responses to AZD1222 COVID-19 vaccine. This table comes from immunoSEQ multiplex PCR, and its TCRdb copy is limited to in-frame clones, with some not included. The sample includes about 81,000 clones, over 80% seen only once; the top ten take roughly 10%. Specimen: peripheral blood, collected 28 days after the second AZD1222 dose. The receptors here all came from an adult who received the AZD1222 COVID-19 vaccine.

The chain recombines TRBV3-1 (or the pseudogene TRBV3-2) with TRBJ2-3; 10 nucleotides agree with TRBD1. Germline values: CDR1 LGHDT, CDR2 YNNKEL (reference sequence). The CDR3 covers 15 residues. The V segment lost 3 bases and the J segment 4 bases; nucleotides outside the gene matches: 4. The CDR3 protein is CASSQPGTGADTQYF. CDR3 in DNA: TGTGCCAGCAGCCAGCCCGGGACAGGGGCAGATACGCAGTATTTT.

This sequence joins TRBV30 and TRBJ2-7, with TRBD1 matching over 9 bases. This CDR3 is built from 12 residues. The ends lost 6 bases at V and 1 base at J; junction bases unmatched: 1. Germline V CDR1 and CDR2: GTSNPN, SVGIG (reference sequence). The CDR3 DNA reads TGTGCCTGCGACAGGGGGTCCTACGAGCAGTACTTC. This sequence encodes CACDRGSYEQYF.

The chain combines TRBV7-9 with TRBJ1-1; 8 bases map to TRBD1. Germline CDR1 is SEHNR and CDR2 is FQNEAQ (reference sequence). The ends lost 1 base at V and 7 bases at J; junction bases unmatched: 8. The CDR3 length is 15 residues. The CDR3 DNA reads TGTGCCAGCAGCTTAGAGCGCAGGGGGCTCGATGAAGCTTTCTTT. This sequence encodes CASSLERRGLDEAFF.

The rearrangement uses TRBV7-9 and TRBJ1-2; no reliable D call. The CDR3 contains 13 residues. Germline V CDR1 and CDR2: SEHNR, FQNEAQ (reference sequence). Trimming stripped 5 bases from V and 2 bases from J, with 9 bases between. CDR3 in DNA: TGTGCCAGCAGCCCCCGGTCCAACTATGGCTACACCTTC. It is translated as CASSPRSNYGYTF.

The chain recombines TRBV7-9 with TRBJ1-4; TRBD1 matches 7 bases. V was pared by 5 bases and J by 0 bases, with 3 bases of the junction left unmatched. Germline lookup yields CDR1 SEHNR and CDR2 FQNEAQ (reference sequence). The CDR3 has 15 amino acids. In DNA, the CDR3 is TGTGCCAGCAGCCCCGGGACAGCAACTAATGAAAAACTGTTTTTT. Translated: CASSPGTATNEKLFF.

J is TRBJ1-4 and V is TRBV6-1; 9 bases agree with TRBD1. The CDR3 is 16 residues long. Germline CDR1 is MNHNS and CDR2 is SASEGT. Unmatched junction bases numbered 4, after V lost 2 bases and J lost 3 bases. The CDR3 region is CASSESDRGANEKLFF. The CDR3 bases are TGTGCCAGCAGTGAATCGGACAGGGGTGCTAATGAAAAACTGTTTTTT.

The V and J genes are TRBV4-2 and TRBJ2-7; 9 bases map to TRBD2. Germline V gene lookup returns CDR1 LGHNA and CDR2 YNFKEQ. There are 20 residues in the CDR3. With V trimmed by 0 bases and J by 2 bases, 17 bases remained unmatched. For the CDR3, the DNA is TGTGCCAGCAGCCAAGATTTGGGGTCTAGCGGGGCTATCGTAACCTACGAGCAGTACTTC. Translation gives CASSQDLGSSGAIVTYEQYF.

The rearrangement links TRBV6-1 to TRBJ1-1; 8 positions agree with TRBD1. The CDR3 has 13 amino acids. Trimming cost V 1 base and J 9 bases; bases outside gene matches: 4. Germline loops: CDR1 MNHNS, CDR2 SASEGT. CDR3: CASSEGTGTKAFF. In nucleotides, the CDR3 is TGTGCCAGCAGTGAAGGGACAGGGACCAAAGCTTTCTTT.

The chain recombines TRBV19 with TRBJ1-5; TRBD1 might be the D (6 bases). V was trimmed by 11 bases and J by 5 bases, leaving 19 bases between them. The CDR3 has 14 amino acids. Germline V CDR1 and CDR2: LNHDA, SQIVND (reference sequence). The CDR3 region has the DNA TGTGCCGCCCATGACAGGTTCGCCTATCAGCCCCAGCATTTT. Encoded protein: CAAHDRFAYQPQHF. The complete variable domain, with remaining parts taken from reference TRBV19 and TRBJ1-5, reads DGGITQSPKYLFRKEGQNVTLSCEQNLNHDAMYWYRQDPGQGLRLIYYSQIVNDFQKGDIAEGYSVSREKKESFPLTVTSAQKNPTAFYLCAAHDRFAYQPQHFGDGTRLSIL.

The chain recombines TRBV29-1 with TRBJ1-2; the match to TRBD1 covers 12 bases. Germline CDR1 and CDR2: SQVTM and ANQGSEA. The CDR3 is 14 residues long. J was trimmed by 7 bases and V by 6 bases; bases with no gene match: 9. The CDR3 DNA is TGCAGCGTCGGCCCGGGACAGGGGGCCTCTGGCTACACCTTC. Its protein product is CSVGPGQGASGYTF.

This clone showed up just a few times. The rearrangement links TRBV6-1 to TRBJ2-7; no reliable D call. Germline-derived CDR1 and CDR2 are MNHNS and SASEGT. The CDR3 totals 14 residues. V lost 2 bases to trimming and J lost 0 bases, with 8 bases between them. The CDR3 reads CASSERSLSYEQYF. In DNA, the CDR3 is TGTGCCAGCAGTGAAAGATCCCTCTCCTACGAGCAGTACTTC.

V usage is TRBV6-5 and J usage is TRBJ1-1; D may be TRBD1 (5 bases). V was cut by 6 bases and J by 3 bases, with 14 bases left in between. This CDR3 has 14 amino acids. The germline gives CDR1 MNHEY, CDR2 SVGAGI. The CDR3 protein is CASSAGHRYTEAFF. In DNA form, the CDR3 reads TGTGCCAGCAGCGCCGGACACCGATACACTGAAGCTTTCTTT.

This sequence joins TRBV3-1 (or the pseudogene TRBV3-2) and TRBJ1-1; 7 bases line up with TRBD1. The V gene's germline CDR1 is LGHDT and CDR2 YNNKEL (reference sequence). This CDR3 is built from 17 residues. The V segment lost 4 bases and the J segment 1 base; nucleotides outside the gene matches: 12. The CDR3 DNA sequence: TGTGCCAGCAGCCCGGGACAGAACGTTGGAGGGAACACTGAAGCTTTCTTT. Protein: CASSPGQNVGGNTEAFF.

The chain joins TRBV12-3 or TRBV12-4 to TRBJ1-5, with D hard to call. With 1 base removed from V and 5 bases from J, the gap between germline ends came to 6 bases. CDR3 length: 13 amino acids. The CDR3 sequence: CASSLGVDQPQHF. CDR3 sequence (DNA): TGTGCCAGCAGTTTAGGGGTAGATCAGCCCCAGCATTTT.

The V call is TRBV2, the J call TRBJ1-6, with D possibly matching TRBD1 (6 bases). CDR3 length: 15 residues. The germline V gene has CDR1 SNHLY and CDR2 FYNNEI. V gave up 4 bases and J gave up 10 bases, with 17 bases separating them. The CDR3 here is CASSGNRVINSPLHF. The CDR3 coding sequence is TGTGCCAGCAGTGGGAACAGGGTTATTAACTCACCCCTCCACTTT.